The T cell receptor (beta chain) under discussion was sequenced for a study of blood T cell repertoires in COVID-19 (dated by TCRdb to about 2020). Regarding the complete study: Samples from collaborators originated in the United States, Italy and Spain and spanned both the acute and convalescent phases of COVID-19. The prospective study material was composed of cDNA or gDNA derived from T cells, B-cell-depleted T cells, or PBMCs. Subjects who had been exposed to COVID-19, were actively infected with it, or had recovered from it provided the deeply sampled blood TCRbeta repertoires that made up the dataset. The repertoires were released in a freely available public database intended as a resource for research on the immune response to SARS-CoV-2. The samples were drawn from two sources: the first 160 participants of the ongoing ImmuneRACE study, and fewer than 1,500 subjects contributed by 6 global collaborators. Sample metadata almost always included a de-identified subject ID, COVID-19 status, age in years and sex. Where available, HLA class I and class II types were obtained from metadata supplied by the sample provider rather than from assay-based typing. Results the study describes overall, beyond this receptor: The amount of clinical and demographic metadata varied by source and participant and was provided uncurated.

For this clone: Its binding antigen is unknown. No much larger clone exists at a distance of one base, and base qualities are not known.

The collaborating institutions used their own protocols to collect whole blood in K2EDTA tubes. For TCRbeta analysis, collaborators shipped samples as frozen whole blood, isolated PBMCs, or DNA extracted from either of those sample types. TCRbeta CDR3 regions were amplified from genomic DNA by means of the immunoSEQ Assay, a bias-controlled multiplex PCR. In the paper's pipeline: Nucleated cell counts per sample were estimated from amplification of reference gene primers within the assay. To quantify the absolute abundance of each unique TCRbeta CDR3 rearrangement, sequence reads were collapsed and filtered. For each sample, productive Simpson clonality was calculated as the square root of Simpson's diversity index across productive rearrangements. Entries here come from immuneACCESS through TCRdb and include only in-frame sequences with V and J called. Some clones fail to appear in such tables; in the studies checked, an unresolved V gene covers under half of the shortfall, and the cause of the remainder is unknown. V and J calls and clone size are copied from that table; D and trimming were computed from the DNA. In this sample the table shows about 190,000 clones, over 80% of which occur a single time. The leading ten clones occupy around 6.1% of the sample.

The CDR3 runs 15 residues from the cysteine to the phenylalanine. CDR3 DNA is the only sequence kept; it has 45 bases, read in frame from the first base. V loses 4 bases, J loses 3 bases, and the germline ends lie 15 bases apart. CDR1 and CDR2, looked up from the germline V gene, are SGHDN and FVKESK. The receptor was isolated from a woman in her thirties or forties with acute or convalescent COVID-19. The receptor chain draws on TRBV14 and TRBJ1-1; a tentative D call is TRBD1 (6 bases match). Sequencing was done on a sample of peripheral blood. The DNA sequence reads TGTGCCAGCAGCCTAGGACAGTGGGGTTACACTGAAGCTTTCTTT. Its protein reads: CASSLGQWGYTEAFF.